A single sample is the source of the 24 T cell receptor beta chains below, sequenced in a study of T-cell memory formation after mild COVID-19. MiXCR, applied by TCRdb to the 5' RACE reads, yields one record per CDR3 protein. The sample comprises 250,000 to 300,000 distinct CDR3 sequences, about 16% of which are singletons, and roughly 24% rests with the top ten. The sequenced sample consisted of PBMCs or a T cell subset sorted from them (not recorded which). These receptors originate from a man aged 18 to 30 who had mild COVID-19 (a few samples of this study predate the infection). Cell type and time point are not known.

The table lists this clonotype with a few counts. The V and J genes are TRBV11-1 and TRBJ2-7, with 7 positions matching TRBD1. Unmatched junction bases numbered 8, after V lost 1 base and J lost 2 bases. Germline loops: CDR1 SGHAT, CDR2 FQDESV (reference sequence). The CDR3 covers 16 residues. The CDR3 coding sequence is TGTGCCAGCAGCTTAGAAACAGGGGCCTTTCCCTACGAGCAGTACTTC. Amino acids: CASSLETGAFPYEQYF.

This clonotype has a handful of counts. V gene TRBV7-9 combines with J gene TRBJ2-7; D unclear. The CDR3 contains 11 residues. Germline V gives CDR1 SEHNR, CDR2 FQNEAQ (reference sequence). V gave up 5 bases and J gave up 0 bases, with 2 bases separating them. The chain's CDR3 is CASSDSYEQYV. CDR3 nucleotide sequence: TGTGCCAGCAGCGACTCCTACGAGCAGTACGTC.

This clonotype came up a few times. The CDR3 DNA sequence: TGTGCCACCAGCAGCCGGGACAGGGGTTACAATGAGCAGTTCTTC. Its protein product is CATSSRDRGYNEQFF. The J gene is TRBJ2-1, the V gene TRBV15; 10 positions agree with TRBD1. The CDR3 is made up of 15 amino acids. Germline V gene lookup returns CDR1 LNHNV and CDR2 YYDKDF (reference sequence). V was pared by 3 bases and J by 4 bases, with 3 bases of the junction left unmatched.

The chain employs TRBV5-1 and TRBJ1-1; D uncertain. Germline V gene sequence: CDR1 SGHRS, CDR2 YFSETQ. The CDR3 totals 13 residues. Trimming pared 0 bases from V and 5 bases from J, leaving 8 bases between. CDR3 nucleotide sequence: TGCGCCAGCAGCTTGGCCGCGGCGACTGAAGCTTTCTTT. Translated: CASSLAAATEAFF.

This chain uses TRBV4-2 with TRBJ1-1; D gene uncertain. The ends were cut back, 0 bases at V and 1 base at J, with 9 bases in the middle. Germline V gives CDR1 LGHNA, CDR2 YNFKEQ. This CDR3 contains 15 residues. DNA of the CDR3: TGTGCCAGCAGCCAAGATTCGTCGGGGAACACTGAAGCTTTCTTT. As protein: CASSQDSSGNTEAFF.

This clonotype has only a few counts. The J gene is TRBJ2-5, the V gene TRBV25-1; the D gene is possibly TRBD2 (5 bases). The ends were cut back, 6 bases at V and 2 bases at J, with 13 bases in the middle. The CDR3 is 14 residues long. The germline gives CDR1 MGHDK, CDR2 SYGVNS. The CDR3 is CASSHPSGQETQYF. The CDR3 bases are TGTGCCAGCAGCCATCCGAGCGGTCAAGAGACCCAGTACTTC.

The chain has TRBV3-2 and TRBJ2-7; TRBD2 is taken as the D call from the table, unchecked against the DNA. TRBV3-2 is assigned pseudogene status. CDR3 length equals 15 residues. CDR3 sequence reads: CASSQDGEGIYEQYF. CDR3 nucleotides: TGTGCCAGCAGCCAAGATGGGGAGGGTATCTACGAGCAGTACTTC.

V is TRBV29-1 and J is TRBJ2-5, with D unresolved. Trimming took 4 bases from V and 7 from J, leaving 10 bases between them. Germline values: CDR1 SQVTM, CDR2 ANQGSEA. The CDR3 is 11 residues long. DNA of the CDR3: TGCAGCGTTGCACGCGTGGGGACCCAGTACTTC. Translation: CSVARVGTQYF.

This clonotype was counted only a few times. This chain connects TRBV5-1 to TRBJ1-2, with D uncertain. The CDR3 covers 14 residues. Germline V lookup: CDR1 SGHRS, CDR2 YFSETQ. V gave up 0 bases and J gave up 8 bases, with 14 bases separating them. The CDR3 bases are TGCGCCAGCAGCTTGGCCCCGGGATCCAGGGGCTACACCTTC. Protein product: CASSLAPGSRGYTF.

This chain links TRBV6-4 with TRBJ2-3; 10 bases agree with TRBD2. CDR1 and CDR2 (germline): MRHNA, SNTAGT. Germline trimming cut 2 bases from V and 1 base from J; bases unmatched to any gene: 0. The CDR3 consists of 15 residues. The CDR3 bases are TGTGCCAGCAGTGACGGGACTAGCGGCACAGATACGCAGTATTTT. Protein: CASSDGTSGTDTQYF.

The rearrangement links TRBV15 to TRBJ1-2; D is unresolved. V shed 1 base and J shed 4 bases, with 10 bases lying between them. Germline values: CDR1 LNHNV, CDR2 YYDKDF (reference sequence). This CDR3 contains 14 residues. The CDR3: CATSRATFPYGYTF. The CDR3 DNA reads TGTGCCACCAGCAGAGCAACCTTCCCCTATGGCTACACCTTC.

The chain recombines TRBV9 with TRBJ2-7; a weak D match, TRBD1 (6 bases). The V gene lost 0 bases and the J gene lost 3 bases, with 10 bases spanning the gap. Germline V gene lookup returns CDR1 SGDLS and CDR2 YYNGEE. This CDR3 contains 14 residues. CDR3 nucleotide sequence: TGTGCCAGCAGCGTAGTCGACAGGAGCTACGAGCAGTACTTC. Its translation is CASSVVDRSYEQYF.

The chain carries TRBV7-7 and TRBJ2-5, with 8 bases lining up with TRBD1. In germline, CDR1 is SSHAT, CDR2 FNYEAQ (reference sequence). The CDR3 consists of 17 residues. V was pared by 5 bases and J by 1 base, with 12 bases of the junction left unmatched. CDR3 protein: CASSARQGPLFQETQYF. CDR3 DNA sequence: TGTGCCAGCAGCGCGCGACAGGGGCCACTGTTCCAAGAGACCCAGTACTTC.

This clonotype turned up a few times. V is TRBV7-6 and J is TRBJ1-3; no clear D. Germline CDR1 reads SGHVS; CDR2 reads FNYEAQ. V was cut by 6 bases and J by 0 bases, with 21 bases left in between. This CDR3 has 18 amino acids. The CDR3 loop reads CASSLWAILSNSGNTIYF. DNA for the CDR3: TGTGCCAGCAGTCTCTGGGCCATCTTATCCAACTCTGGAAACACCATATATTTT.

The chain has TRBV7-9 and TRBJ2-1, with 10 bases lining up with TRBD2. J was trimmed by 2 bases and V by 8 bases; bases with no gene match: 6. This CDR3 comprises 15 residues. Germline CDR1 reads SEHNR; CDR2 reads FQNEAQ (reference sequence). The CDR3 region is CASLSLAGAYNEQFF. The CDR3 bases are TGTGCCAGCTTAAGCCTAGCGGGGGCCTACAATGAGCAGTTCTTC.

The gene calls are TRBV7-8 and TRBJ1-5, with no clear D. Germline values: CDR1 SGHVS, CDR2 FQNEAQ. V lost 10 bases, J lost 1 base, and 14 bases lay in between. The CDR3 totals 14 residues. The CDR3: CATSFRGSNQPQHF. The CDR3 coding sequence is TGTGCCACCTCCTTTAGAGGGAGCAATCAGCCCCAGCATTTT.

This clonotype occurred a few times. This rearrangement joins TRBV13 to TRBJ2-7, with TRBD2 identical over 8 bases. This CDR3 region has 13 residues. Germline CDR1 is PRHDT and CDR2 is FYEKMQ (reference sequence). V was pared by 5 bases and J by 7 bases, with 7 bases of the junction left unmatched. The CDR3 DNA reads TGTGCCAGCAGCCCCCGGACTAGCCGAGAGCAGTACTTC. This translates into CASSPRTSREQYF.

This rearrangement joins TRBV20-1 to TRBJ2-7, with TRBD2 as a possible D gene (7 bases). Trimming cost V 3 bases and J 0 bases, with 9 bases left between them. The CDR3 length is 13 residues. From germline, CDR1 is DFQATT and CDR2 SNEGSKA (reference sequence). This CDR3 is CSARRGLSYEQYF. The CDR3 nucleotides read TGCAGTGCTAGGCGGGGGCTCTCCTACGAGCAGTACTTC.

The rearrangement uses TRBV18 and TRBJ1-5; possible D gene TRBD1, 6 bases. CDR1 is KGHSH, CDR2 LQKENI, per germline. The CDR3 spans 12 residues. Deletions cut 5 bases from V and 11 bases from J, with 13 bases between. The CDR3 sequence is CASSEQGWTQHF. In DNA, the CDR3 is TGTGCCAGCTCAGAACAGGGTTGGACCCAGCATTTT.

The chain recombines TRBV20-1 with TRBJ2-7; tentative D call: TRBD2 (5 bases). V was pared by 1 base and J by 3 bases, with 7 bases between. The CDR3 extends over 12 amino acids. Germline loops: CDR1 DFQATT, CDR2 SNEGSKA (reference sequence). Written as DNA, the CDR3 is TGCAGTGCTAGAGTAGCGAGCTACGAGCAGTACTTC. Translating it yields CSARVASYEQYF.

The rearrangement joins TRBV6-2 or TRBV6-3 to TRBJ2-1; D is perhaps TRBD1 or TRBD2 (6 bases each). The ends were cut back, 7 bases at V and 5 bases at J, with 18 bases in the middle. CDR1 MNHEY and CDR2 SVGEGT come from the germline V gene. This CDR3 comprises 15 residues. This CDR3 reads CASILSGAQNNEQFF. The CDR3 DNA reads TGTGCCAGCATCCTCTCGGGGGCCCAGAACAATGAGCAGTTCTTC.

The genes are TRBV7-2 and TRBJ2-2, with 8 bases lining up with TRBD1. V was clipped by 0 bases and J by 5 bases; unmatched bases: 5. The CDR3 runs 16 residues. Germline V gives CDR1 SGHTA, CDR2 FQGNSA. CDR3 in amino acids: CASSLAPGGATGELFF. The DNA of the CDR3 is TGTGCCAGCAGCTTAGCGCCAGGGGGCGCAACCGGGGAGCTGTTTTTT.

This clonotype was recorded many times. The chain uses TRBV4-3 and TRBJ2-3; TRBD2 matches at 7 bases. The V segment lost 0 bases and the J segment 1 base; nucleotides outside the gene matches: 4. The CDR3 is made up of 16 amino acids. Germline lookup yields CDR1 LGHNA and CDR2 YSLEER. CDR3 DNA sequence: TGCGCCAGCAGCCAAGAAAGCGGGGCCCGCACAGATACGCAGTATTTT. Its translation: CASSQESGARTDTQYF.

This clonotype has just a few counts. The chain couples TRBV9 to TRBJ1-2; 9 bases are a match to TRBD1. J lost 5 bases, V lost 0 bases, and 8 bases had no gene match. The CDR3 is made up of 16 amino acids. CDR1 SGDLS and CDR2 YYNGEE come from the germline V gene. CDR3 loop: CASSVGGTGSKYGYTF. Written as DNA, the CDR3 is TGTGCCAGCAGCGTAGGGGGGACAGGGTCGAAGTATGGCTACACCTTC.